Given below is one T cell receptor (beta chain) in context. Its target antigen remains unknown. Within one base of it there is no much larger clone, and no base qualities were kept. The donors were healthy, HIV-negative adults with no recently reported acute infections or vaccinations. All donors were Caucasian adults living in Nashville, Tennessee, USA. In the unsorted samples, 85 million to 100 million PBMCs were counted, and genomic DNA was extracted using the QIAamp DNA Blood Mini kit. After blood collection by leukapheresis, PBMCs were isolated using Ficoll-Histopaque density gradient centrifugation and then cryopreserved in the vapor phase of liquid nitrogen. The sample originates from a study of shared clonotypes between healthy human individuals (dated by TCRdb to the early 2020s). Some background on the complete study: The cohort comprised a couple of women and three men aged 18 to 49 years. To estimate repertoire size and how much clonotype sharing occurs between individuals, the study deeply sequenced the blood TCR repertoires of about 5 healthy adults. Libraries were prepared and TCR repertoires were sequenced by different laboratories using diverse techniques, in order to increase sequencing depth and limit assay-specific biases. Each donor's leukapheresis produced roughly between about 0.8 and 8.9 billion PBMCs.

The investigation overall reported the following: Because the study included a small number of donors, the genetic and exposure-history diversity represented was limited. Pairwise subsampling led to the expectation that sequencing depth would affect the degree of clonotype sharing among donors. Sampling was restricted to blood, and TCR repertoires in tissues likely differ from the TCR repertoires found in blood.

Using the deep immunoSEQ assay, TCR CDR3 regions were amplified from genomic DNA by multiplex PCR. Extracted genomic DNA from each cell subset was spread evenly across all wells of several immunoSEQ 96-well plates, with each plate serving as a replicate. For unsorted PBMC, each replicate PCR was loaded with around 300 ng genomic DNA, equivalent to 30,000 or so T cell genomes. Ten immunoSEQ deep assay plates were used to sequence unsorted PBMC genomic DNA. The purified libraries were quantified using a Qubit 3.0 fluorometer, sized with a Bioanalyzer 2100, and then quantified again using the KAPA Library Quantification kit. Every immunoSEQ 96-well plate was sequenced on a dedicated single-read 150-cycle Illumina NextSeq 550 flow cell. The authors processed their data as follows. The immunoSEQ output contained only junctional sequences without quality scores, so filtering could not match that applied to full-length reads. To assign V/J genes and CDR3, sequences were annotated using PyIR, a Python wrapper for IgBLAST v1.9, with IMGT germline references. Reads were filtered out if the reads had weak V/J assignments (E-value above 1e-6), no CDR3, stop codons, out-of-frame junctions, or ambiguous translated residues. V3J clonotypes were defined by identical inferred V gene, J gene, and CDR3 amino acid sequence. To compute the percentage overlap between repertoires, the number of shared unique clonotypes was divided by the size of the smaller repertoire. Three approaches were used to assess repertoire richness: RTK rarefaction, the Chao1 estimator, and Recon v2.1 estimates of unobserved clonotypes. Entries here come from immuneACCESS through TCRdb and include only in-frame sequences with V and J called. Some clones fail to appear in such tables; in the studies checked, an unresolved V gene covers under half of the shortfall, and the cause of the remainder is unknown. V, J and clone size derive from that table, while D and trimming were established from the DNA sequence. In all, the sample holds around 500,000 clones, and 70% to 80% of those were seen once. The ten largest clonotypes hold around 14% of the sample.

Via the germline V gene, CDR1 is MDHEN and CDR2 SYDVKM. Its CDR3 holds 11 amino acids, cysteine through phenylalanine. The retained sequence is limited to the CDR3, 33 bases, with the frame set at the first base. V lost 3 bases and J lost 2 bases; the stretch between them is 1 base long. The sequence was obtained from a woman in her thirties or forties in good health. Some clones in this sample may be carry-over from other donors' samples. The chain links TRBV28 with TRBJ1-1, with no confidently assigned D gene. Input material: PBMCs. The CDR3 protein is CASSFNTEAFF. The nucleotide sequence is given as TGTGCCAGCAGTTTTAACACTGAAGCTTTCTTT.